One T cell receptor beta chain is described in this entry. Profiling relied on immunoSEQ multiplex PCR, and the TCRdb table lists in-frame clones only, not all of them. The table has roughly 93,000 clones, approximately 94% seen once. The data stem from a study of technical replicates of blood from a handful of donors. Trimming removed 1 base at V and 3 bases at J, with 19 bases between. In germline, CDR1 is MRHNA, CDR2 SNTAGT. This CDR3 comprises 17 residues. The genes are TRBV6-4 and TRBJ2-7; D ambiguous. Sequenced: T cells isolated from PBMCs. The TCR sequence derives from a human donor in good health. The CDR3 DNA sequence: TGTGCCAGCAGTGACTTGATCACAGAACCGCAGGACTACGAGCAGTACTTC. Amino acid sequence: CASSDLITEPQDYEQYF.